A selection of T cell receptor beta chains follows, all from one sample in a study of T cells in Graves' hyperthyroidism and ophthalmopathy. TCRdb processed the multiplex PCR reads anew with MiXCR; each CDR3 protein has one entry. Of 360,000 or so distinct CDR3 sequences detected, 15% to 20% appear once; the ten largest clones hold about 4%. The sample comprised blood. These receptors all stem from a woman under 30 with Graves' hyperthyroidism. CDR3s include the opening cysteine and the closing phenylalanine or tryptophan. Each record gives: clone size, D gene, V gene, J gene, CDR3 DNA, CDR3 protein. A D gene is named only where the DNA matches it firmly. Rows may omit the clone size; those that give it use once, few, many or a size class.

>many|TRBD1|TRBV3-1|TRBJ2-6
TGTGCCAGCAGCCAATTTCAGACAGGGCGATACTCTGGGGCCAACGTCCTGACTTTC
CASSQFQTGRYSGANVLTF
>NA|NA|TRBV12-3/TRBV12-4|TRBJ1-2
TGTGCCACCACGAGGAACTATGGCTACACCTTC
CATTRNYGYTF
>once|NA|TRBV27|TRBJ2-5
TGTGCCAGCAGGGGGTGGGCGGGGACCCAGTACTTC
CASRGWAGTQYF
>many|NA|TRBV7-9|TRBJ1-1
TGTGCCAGCAGCTTAGAGAGGGGAGGGATCACTGAAGCTTTCTTT
CASSLERGGITEAFF
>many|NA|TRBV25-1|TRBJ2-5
TGTGCCAGCAGTGAATTTCAGGGATCATACCAAGAGACCCAGTACTTC
CASSEFQGSYQETQYF
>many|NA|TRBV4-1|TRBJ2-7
TGCGCCAGCAGCCAAGTATCACGACGGACCACCTACGAGCAGTACTTC
CASSQVSRRTTYEQYF
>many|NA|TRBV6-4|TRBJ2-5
TGTGCCTCCAGCAGTGTAAGGATGGGGGAGACCCAGTACTTC
CASSSVRMGETQYF
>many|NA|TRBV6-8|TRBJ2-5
TGTGCCAGCAGTTCAACTTCCCAGTACCAAGAGACCCAGTACTTC
CASSSTSQYQETQYF
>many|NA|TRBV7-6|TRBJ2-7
TGTGCCAGCAGCTTAAATATCGAGGCCGAGCAGTACTTC
CASSLNIEAEQYF
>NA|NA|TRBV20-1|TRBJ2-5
TGCAGTGCCAGTGGTGGGAGTTCTTGGGAGACCCAGTACTTC
CSASGGSSWETQYF
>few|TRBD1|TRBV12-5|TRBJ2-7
TGTGCTAGTGGTTTGGACGTAGGGACAGGGGTCTACGAGCAGTACTTC
CASGLDVGTGVYEQYF
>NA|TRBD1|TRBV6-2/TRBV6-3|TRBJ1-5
TGTGCCAGCAGAAAACTGACAGGGGGCCTTAATAGCAATCAGCCCCAGCATTTT
CASRKLTGGLNSNQPQHF